This T cell receptor beta chain was identified during a study of T cell repertoires in cytomegalovirus infection. Study-wide background: In public TCR beta signatures, there were indications of both CMV infection and matching HLA type.

Broader study findings: Cumulative public TCR beta family frequency identified carriers of CMV plus the relevant HLA. Ex vivo responses were dominated by HLA-C-restricted CMV-specific TCR beta clonotypes.

One entry per CDR3 protein, called by TCRdb with MiXCR from the reads. In the table there are under 800,000 distinct CDR3 sequences, around 24% of which are singletons. The germline CDR1 and CDR2 sequences are MNHEY and SVGEGT. CDR3 length: 16 residues. Of note for this clonotype: Its antigen is still unknown. This may stem from a read error, because a much larger clone lies one nucleotide away.

Sequenced material: CD8+ T cells from PBMCs. The chain carries TRBV6-2 or TRBV6-3 and TRBJ1-6; perhaps TRBD1 as D (6 bases). The clonotype comes from a human donor in good health (CMV status not recorded). Some clones in this sample may be carry-over from other donors' samples. In DNA form, the CDR3 reads TGTGCCAACAGTCTCGGACAGCTCTCCTATAATTCACCCCTCCACTTT. It yields the protein CANSLGQLSYNSPLHF.